This T cell receptor beta chain was observed in a study of T cell repertoires in cytomegalovirus infection. Whole-study context: CMV infection together with matching HLA type was indicated by public TCR beta signatures. Regarding the study as a whole: Summed frequency of shared TCR beta families picked out CMV carriers who also had the relevant HLA.

Comment on this clonotype: Its matching antigen is unknown.

TCRdb processed the reads anew with MiXCR; each CDR3 protein has one entry. The table shows approximately 550,000 distinct CDR3 sequences, with about 17% occurring only once. With 8 bases clipped from V and 3 bases from J, the junction kept 17 bases outside the gene matches. Germline V gives CDR1 KGHSH, CDR2 LQKENI. The CDR3 has 17 residues. The sample comprised CD8+ T cells from PBMCs. This sequence originates from a human donor in good health (CMV status not recorded). Some clones in this sample may be carry-over from other donors' samples. The chain recombines TRBV18 with TRBJ1-1; TRBD1 matches at 8 bases. The DNA for the CDR3 is TGTGCCAGCGCCACCCGCCGGACAGGGAGGGATGACACTGAAGCTTTCTTT. Protein: CASATRRTGRDDTEAFF.